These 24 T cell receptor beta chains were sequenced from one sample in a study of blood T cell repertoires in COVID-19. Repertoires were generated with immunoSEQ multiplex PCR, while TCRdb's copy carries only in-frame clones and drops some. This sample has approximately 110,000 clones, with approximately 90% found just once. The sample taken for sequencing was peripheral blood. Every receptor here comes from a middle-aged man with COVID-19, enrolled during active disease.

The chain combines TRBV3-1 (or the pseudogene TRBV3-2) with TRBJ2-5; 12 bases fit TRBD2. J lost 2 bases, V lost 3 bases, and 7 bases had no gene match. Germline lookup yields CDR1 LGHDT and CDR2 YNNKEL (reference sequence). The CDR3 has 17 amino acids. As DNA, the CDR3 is TGTGCCAGCAGCCAGATGGGACTAGCGGGTGCACAAGAGACCCAGTACTTC. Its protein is CASSQMGLAGAQETQYF.

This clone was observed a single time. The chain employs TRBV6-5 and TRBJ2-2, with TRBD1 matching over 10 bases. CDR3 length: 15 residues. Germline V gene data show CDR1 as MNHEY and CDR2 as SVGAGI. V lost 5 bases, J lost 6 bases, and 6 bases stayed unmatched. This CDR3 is CASSPGQGIPGELFF. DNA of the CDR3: TGTGCCAGCAGTCCGGGACAGGGGATTCCCGGGGAGCTGTTTTTT.

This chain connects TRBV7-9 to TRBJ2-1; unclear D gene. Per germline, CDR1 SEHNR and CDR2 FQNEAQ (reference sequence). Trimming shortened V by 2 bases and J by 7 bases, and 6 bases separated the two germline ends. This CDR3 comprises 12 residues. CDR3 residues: CASSLISNEQFF. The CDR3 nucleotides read TGTGCCAGCAGCTTAATCTCTAATGAGCAGTTCTTC.

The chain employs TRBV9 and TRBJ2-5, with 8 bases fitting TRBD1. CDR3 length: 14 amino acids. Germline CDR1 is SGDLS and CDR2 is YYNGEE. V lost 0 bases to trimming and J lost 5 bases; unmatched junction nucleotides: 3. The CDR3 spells CASSVGTGMETQYF. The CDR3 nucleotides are TGTGCCAGCAGCGTAGGGACAGGGATGGAGACCCAGTACTTC.

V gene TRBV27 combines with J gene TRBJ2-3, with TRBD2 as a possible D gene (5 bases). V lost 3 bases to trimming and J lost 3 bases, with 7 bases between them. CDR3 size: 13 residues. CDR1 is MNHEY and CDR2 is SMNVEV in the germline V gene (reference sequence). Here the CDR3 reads CASSFRETDTQYF. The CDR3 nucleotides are TGTGCCAGCAGTTTTAGGGAGACAGATACGCAGTATTTT.

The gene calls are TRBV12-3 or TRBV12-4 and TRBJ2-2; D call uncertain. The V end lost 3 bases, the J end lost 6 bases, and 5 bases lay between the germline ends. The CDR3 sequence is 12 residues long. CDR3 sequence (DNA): TGTGCCAGCAGTTTTCTCTCCGGGGAGCTGTTTTTT. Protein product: CASSFLSGELFF.

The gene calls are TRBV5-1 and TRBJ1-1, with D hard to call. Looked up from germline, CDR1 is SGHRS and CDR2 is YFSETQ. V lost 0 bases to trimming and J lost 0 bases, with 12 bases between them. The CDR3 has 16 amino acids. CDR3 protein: CASSLAPISLNTEAFF. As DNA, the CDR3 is TGCGCCAGCAGCTTGGCTCCGATAAGCCTGAACACTGAAGCTTTCTTT.

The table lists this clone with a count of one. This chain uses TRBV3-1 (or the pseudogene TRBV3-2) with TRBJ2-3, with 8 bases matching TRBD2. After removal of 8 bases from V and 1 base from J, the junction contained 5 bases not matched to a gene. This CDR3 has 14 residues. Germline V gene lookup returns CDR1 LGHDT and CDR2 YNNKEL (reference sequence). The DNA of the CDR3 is TGTGCCAGCCGGACGGGGGGGGGCACAGATACGCAGTATTTT. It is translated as CASRTGGGTDTQYF.

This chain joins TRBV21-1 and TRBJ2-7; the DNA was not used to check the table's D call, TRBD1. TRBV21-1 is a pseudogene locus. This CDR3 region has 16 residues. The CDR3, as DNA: TGTGCCAGCAGCGCCCGAATCCACAGGGAAGGGTACGAGCAGTACGTC. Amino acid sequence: CASSARIHREGYEQYV.

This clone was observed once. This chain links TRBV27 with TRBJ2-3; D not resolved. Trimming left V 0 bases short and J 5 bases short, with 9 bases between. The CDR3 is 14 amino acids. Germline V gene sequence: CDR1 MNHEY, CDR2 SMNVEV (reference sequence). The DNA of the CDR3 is TGTGCCAGCAGTTTATCGTCCCGGGTAGATACGCAGTATTTT. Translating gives CASSLSSRVDTQYF.

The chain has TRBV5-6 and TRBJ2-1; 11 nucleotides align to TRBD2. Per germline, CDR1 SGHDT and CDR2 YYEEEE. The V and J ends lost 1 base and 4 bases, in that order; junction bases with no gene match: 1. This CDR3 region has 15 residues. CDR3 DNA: TGTGCCAGCAGCTTGACTAGCGGGGGATACAATGAGCAGTTCTTC. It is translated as CASSLTSGGYNEQFF. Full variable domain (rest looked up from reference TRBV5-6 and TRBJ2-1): DAGVTQSPTHLIKTRGQQVTLRCSPKSGHDTVSWYQQALGQGPQFIFQYYEEEERQRGNFPDRFSGHQFPNYSSELNVNALLLGDSALYLCASSLTSGGYNEQFFGPGTRLTVL.

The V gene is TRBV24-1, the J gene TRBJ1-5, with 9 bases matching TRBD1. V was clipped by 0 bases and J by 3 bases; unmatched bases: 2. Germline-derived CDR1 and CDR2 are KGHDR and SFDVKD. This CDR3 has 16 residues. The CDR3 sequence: CATSDLRDRVNQPQHF. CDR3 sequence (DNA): TGTGCCACCAGTGATTTGCGGGACAGGGTCAATCAGCCCCAGCATTTT.

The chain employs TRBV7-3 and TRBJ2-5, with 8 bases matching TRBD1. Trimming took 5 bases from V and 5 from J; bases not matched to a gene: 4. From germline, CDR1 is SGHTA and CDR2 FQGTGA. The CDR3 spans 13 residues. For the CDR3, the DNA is TGTGCCAGCAGCCAAGGGACAGGCGAGACCCAGTACTTC. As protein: CASSQGTGETQYF.

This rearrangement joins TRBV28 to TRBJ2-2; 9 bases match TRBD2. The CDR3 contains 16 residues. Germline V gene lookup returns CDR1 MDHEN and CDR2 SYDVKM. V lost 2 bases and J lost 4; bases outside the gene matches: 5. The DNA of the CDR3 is TGTGCCAGCAGTTTAGCGGGAGGGCCCGTCACCGGGGAGCTGTTTTTT. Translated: CASSLAGGPVTGELFF.

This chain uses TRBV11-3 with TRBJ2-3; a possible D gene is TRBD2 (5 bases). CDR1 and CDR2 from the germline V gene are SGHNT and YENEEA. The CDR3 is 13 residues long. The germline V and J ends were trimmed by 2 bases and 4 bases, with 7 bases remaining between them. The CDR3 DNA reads TGTGCCAGCAGCTTATTCGGGGCAGATACGCAGTATTTT. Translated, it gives CASSLFGADTQYF. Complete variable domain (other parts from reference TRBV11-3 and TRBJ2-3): EAGVVQSPRYKIIEKKQPVAFWCNPISGHNTLYWYLQNLGQGPELLIRYENEEAVDDSQLPKDRFSAERLKGVDSTLKIQPAELGDSAVYLCASSLFGADTQYFGPGTRLTVL.

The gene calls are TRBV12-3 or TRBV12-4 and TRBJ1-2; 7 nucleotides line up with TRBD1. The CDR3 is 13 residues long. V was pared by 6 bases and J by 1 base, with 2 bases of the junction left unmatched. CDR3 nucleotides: TGTGCCAGCAGGAACAGGGGTAACTATGGCTACACCTTC. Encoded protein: CASRNRGNYGYTF.

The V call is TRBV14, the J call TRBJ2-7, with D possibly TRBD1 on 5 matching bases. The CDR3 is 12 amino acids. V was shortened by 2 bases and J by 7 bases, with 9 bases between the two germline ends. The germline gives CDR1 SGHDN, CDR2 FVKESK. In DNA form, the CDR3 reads TGTGCCAGCAGCCAAACAGGAAGGGAGCAGTACGTC. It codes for CASSQTGREQYV.

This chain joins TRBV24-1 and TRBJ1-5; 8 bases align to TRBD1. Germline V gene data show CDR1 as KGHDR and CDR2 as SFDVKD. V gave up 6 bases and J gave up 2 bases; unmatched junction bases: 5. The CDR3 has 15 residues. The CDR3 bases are TGTGCCACCAGTTCAGGGGGCCGCGGCAATCAGCCCCAGCATTTT. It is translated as CATSSGGRGNQPQHF.

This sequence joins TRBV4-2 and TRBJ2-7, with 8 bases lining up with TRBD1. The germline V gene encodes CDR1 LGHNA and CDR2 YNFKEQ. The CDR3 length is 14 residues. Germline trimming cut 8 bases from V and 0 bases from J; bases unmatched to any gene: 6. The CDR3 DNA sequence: TGTGCCAGCCCAGGGGGCGATAGCTCCTACGAGCAGTACGTC. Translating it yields CASPGGDSSYEQYV.

The CDR3 coding sequence is TGCGCCAGCAGCCGGGAGGGCGAGTATACGCAGTATTTT. This gives the protein CASSREGEYTQYF. This sequence joins TRBV5-1 and TRBJ2-3; TRBD2 agrees at 8 bases. The CDR3 runs to 13 residues. Germline-derived CDR1 and CDR2 are SGHRS and YFSETQ. V shed 4 bases, J shed 7 bases, and the junction held 5 bases outside the gene matches.

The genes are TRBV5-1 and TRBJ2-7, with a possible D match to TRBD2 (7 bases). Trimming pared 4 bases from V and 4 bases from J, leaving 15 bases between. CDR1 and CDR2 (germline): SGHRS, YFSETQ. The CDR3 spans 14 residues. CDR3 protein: CASSPSGGGYEQYF. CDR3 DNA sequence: TGCGCCAGCAGCCCGTCGGGGGGCGGATACGAGCAGTACTTC.

The CDR3 nucleotides read TGTGCCACTGAGGGAGGGGCCAAAAACATTCAGTACTTC. Encoded protein: CATEGGAKNIQYF. The V and J genes are TRBV2 and TRBJ2-4; 7 nucleotides match TRBD2. CDR3 length: 13 amino acids. Germline V gene lookup returns CDR1 SNHLY and CDR2 FYNNEI. The trim removed 10 bases at V and 1 base at J, leaving 4 bases unmatched.

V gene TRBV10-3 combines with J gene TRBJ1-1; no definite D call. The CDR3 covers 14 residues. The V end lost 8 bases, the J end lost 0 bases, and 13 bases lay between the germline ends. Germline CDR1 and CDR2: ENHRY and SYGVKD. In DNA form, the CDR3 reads TGTGCCATCCCGAGGCCGGAGATGAACACTGAAGCTTTCTTT. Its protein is CAIPRPEMNTEAFF.

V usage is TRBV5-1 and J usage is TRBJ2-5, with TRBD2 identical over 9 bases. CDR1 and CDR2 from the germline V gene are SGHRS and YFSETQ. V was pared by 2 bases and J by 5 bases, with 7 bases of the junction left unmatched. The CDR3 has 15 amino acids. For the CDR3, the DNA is TGCGCCAGCAGCTTAGGCGGGAGGGCCGAGGAGACCCAGTACTTC. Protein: CASSLGGRAEETQYF.